This T cell receptor (beta chain) was retrieved from a study of immune evolution from preneoplasia to lung adenocarcinoma. J was trimmed by 6 bases and V by 5 bases; bases with no gene match: 9. CDR3 length equals 14 residues. Germline-derived CDR1 and CDR2 are SGHTA and FQGTGA. Method: immunoSEQ multiplex PCR; TCRdb's copy keeps in-frame clones and lacks some. The table has about 41,000 clones, less than 85% seen once. The genes are TRBV7-3 and TRBJ1-2, with 7 bases fitting TRBD1. The receptor was derived from a person in their 60s with lung adenocarcinoma. What was sequenced was FFPE invasive lung adenocarcinoma tissue. In nucleotides, the CDR3 is TGTGCCAGCAGCACCAGGGGGGGCTCGGATGGCTACACCTTC. Its translation: CASSTRGGSDGYTF.